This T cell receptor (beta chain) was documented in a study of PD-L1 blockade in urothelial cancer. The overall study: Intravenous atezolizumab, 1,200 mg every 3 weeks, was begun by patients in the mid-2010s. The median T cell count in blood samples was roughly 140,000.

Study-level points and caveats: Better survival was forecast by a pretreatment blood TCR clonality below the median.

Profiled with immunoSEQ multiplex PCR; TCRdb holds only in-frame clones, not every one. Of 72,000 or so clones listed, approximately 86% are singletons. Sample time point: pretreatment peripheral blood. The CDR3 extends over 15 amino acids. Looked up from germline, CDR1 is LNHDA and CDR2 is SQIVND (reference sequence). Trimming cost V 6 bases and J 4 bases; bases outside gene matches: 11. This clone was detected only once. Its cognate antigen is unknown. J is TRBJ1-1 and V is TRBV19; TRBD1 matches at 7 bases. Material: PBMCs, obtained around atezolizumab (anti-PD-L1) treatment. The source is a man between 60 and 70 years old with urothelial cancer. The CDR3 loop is CASSQNRGHITEAFF. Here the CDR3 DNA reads TGTGCCAGTAGCCAGAACAGGGGCCATATCACTGAAGCTTTCTTT.